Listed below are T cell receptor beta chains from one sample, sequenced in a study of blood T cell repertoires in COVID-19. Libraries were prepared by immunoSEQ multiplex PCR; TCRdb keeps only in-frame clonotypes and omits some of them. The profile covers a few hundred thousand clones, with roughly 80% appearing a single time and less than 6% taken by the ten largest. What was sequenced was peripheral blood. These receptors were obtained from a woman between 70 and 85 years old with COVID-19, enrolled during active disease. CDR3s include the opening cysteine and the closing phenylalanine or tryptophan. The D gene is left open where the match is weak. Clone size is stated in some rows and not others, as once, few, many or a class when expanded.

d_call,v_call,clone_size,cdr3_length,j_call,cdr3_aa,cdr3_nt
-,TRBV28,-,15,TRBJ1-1,CASSSGGAVNTEAFF,TGTGCCAGCAGTTCAGGAGGGGCAGTAAACACTGAAGCTTTCTTT
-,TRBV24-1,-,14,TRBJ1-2,CATSEPGQSYGYTF,TGTGCCACCAGTGAGCCAGGACAGAGCTATGGCTACACCTTC
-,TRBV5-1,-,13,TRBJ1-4,CASSLPQGGKLFF,TGCGCCAGCAGCTTGCCGCAGGGTGGAAAACTGTTTTTT
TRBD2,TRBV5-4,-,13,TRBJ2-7,CASRPGLDREQYF,TGTGCCAGCAGACCGGGACTAGATCGCGAGCAGTACTTC
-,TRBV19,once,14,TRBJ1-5,CASSIEGGNQPQHF,TGTGCCAGTAGTATAGAAGGGGGCAATCAGCCCCAGCATTTT
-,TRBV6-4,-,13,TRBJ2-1,CASSAEGRNEQFF,TGTGCCAGCAGCGCGGAGGGCCGGAATGAGCAGTTCTTC
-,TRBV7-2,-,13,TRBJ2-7,CASSMPPGLEQYF,TGTGCCAGCAGCATGCCACCCGGGTTAGAGCAGTACTTC
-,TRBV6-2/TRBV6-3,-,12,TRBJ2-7,CASSYRGSEQYF,TGTGCCAGCAGTTACAGGGGGTCGGAGCAGTACTTC
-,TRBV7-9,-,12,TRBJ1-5,CASSYDTGTQHF,TGTGCCAGCAGCTATGATACCGGGACCCAGCATTTT
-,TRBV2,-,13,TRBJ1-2,CASSTGMGYGYTF,TGTGCCAGCAGTACAGGGATGGGCTATGGCTACACCTTC
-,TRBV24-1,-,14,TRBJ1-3,CATQGSDLGNTIYF,TGTGCCACCCAGGGTTCAGACCTCGGAAACACCATATATTTT
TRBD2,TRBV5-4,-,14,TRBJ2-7,CASSYTGGSYEQYF,TGTGCCAGCAGCTATACGGGGGGGTCCTACGAGCAGTACTTC
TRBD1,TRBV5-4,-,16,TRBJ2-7,CASSSPRDRGSDEQYF,TGTGCCAGCAGCTCTCCTCGGGACAGGGGAAGCGACGAGCAGTACTTC
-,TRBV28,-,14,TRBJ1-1,CASSFLDRNTEAFF,TGTGCCAGCAGTTTCTTAGACAGGAACACTGAAGCTTTCTTT
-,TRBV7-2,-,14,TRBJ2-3,CASSLISWRDTQYF,TGTGCCAGCAGCTTAATTTCCTGGAGGGATACGCAGTATTTT
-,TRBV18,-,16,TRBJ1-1,CASSPKQGTMNTEAFF,TGTGCCAGCTCACCAAAGCAGGGAACAATGAACACTGAAGCTTTCTTT
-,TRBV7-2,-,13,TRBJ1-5,CASSSRGGQPQHF,TGTGCCAGCAGCTCGAGGGGGGGCCAGCCCCAGCATTTT
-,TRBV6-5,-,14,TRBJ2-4,CATTLRLAKNIQYF,TGTGCCACCACGCTTCGGTTAGCCAAAAACATTCAGTACTTC
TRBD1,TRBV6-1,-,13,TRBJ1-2,CASSEQGAGGYTF,TGTGCCAGCAGTGAACAGGGGGCGGGTGGCTACACCTTC
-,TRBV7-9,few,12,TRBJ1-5,CASSRENQPQHF,TGTGCCAGCAGCCGTGAGAATCAGCCCCAGCATTTT
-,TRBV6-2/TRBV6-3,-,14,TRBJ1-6,CASSFGQNNSPLHF,TGTGCCAGCAGTTTTGGGCAGAATAATTCACCCCTCCACTTT
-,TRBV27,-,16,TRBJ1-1,CASSLMSQGRVTEAFF,TGTGCCAGCAGTTTAATGTCACAGGGTAGGGTCACTGAAGCTTTCTTT
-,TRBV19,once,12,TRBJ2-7,CASSRVTGEQYF,TGTGCCAGTAGTAGGGTGACGGGCGAGCAGTACTTC
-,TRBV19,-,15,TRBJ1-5,CASSIAGVNNQPQHF,TGTGCCAGTAGTATAGCAGGCGTCAACAATCAGCCCCAGCATTTT
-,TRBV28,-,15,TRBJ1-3,CASSLGGAARDTIYF,TGTGCCAGCAGTTTAGGTGGGGCAGCACGGGACACCATATATTTT
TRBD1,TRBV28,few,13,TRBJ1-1,CASSLPGGSVAFF,TGTGCCAGCAGTTTACCAGGGGGCTCAGTAGCTTTCTTT
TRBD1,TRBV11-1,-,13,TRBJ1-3,CASSPDRANTIYF,TGTGCCAGCAGCCCGGACAGGGCGAACACCATATATTTT
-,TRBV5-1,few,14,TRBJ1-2,CASSTGQGSYGYTF,TGCGCCAGCAGCACTGGGCAGGGTTCATACGGCTACACCTTC
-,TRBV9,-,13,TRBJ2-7,CASSADSLGEQYF,TGTGCCAGCAGCGCGGACAGCCTGGGGGAGCAGTACTTC
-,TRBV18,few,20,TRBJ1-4,CASSPNMVGRSASTNEKLFF,TGTGCCAGCTCACCAAATATGGTAGGGAGATCGGCCTCAACTAATGAAAAACTGTTTTTT
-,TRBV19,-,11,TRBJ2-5,CASSIEETQYF,TGTGCCAGTAGTATCGAAGAGACCCAGTACTTC
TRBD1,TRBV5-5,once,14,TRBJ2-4,CASSPRDRRPIQYF,TGTGCCAGCAGCCCCCGGGACAGGCGGCCCATTCAGTACTTC
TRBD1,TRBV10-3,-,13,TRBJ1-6,CATKQGIVSPLHF,TGTGCCACCAAACAGGGGATCGTGTCACCCCTCCACTTT
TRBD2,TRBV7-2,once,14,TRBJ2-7,CASSLAGGGYEQYF,TGTGCCAGCAGCCTAGCGGGAGGGGGCTACGAGCAGTACTTC
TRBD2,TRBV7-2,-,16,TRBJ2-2,CASSLGGTSGTGELFF,TGTGCCAGCAGCTTAGGGGGGACTAGCGGTACCGGGGAGCTGTTTTTT
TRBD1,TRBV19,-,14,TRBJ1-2,CASSTGQGRYGYTF,TGTGCCAGTAGTACCGGACAGGGGAGGTACGGCTACACCTTC
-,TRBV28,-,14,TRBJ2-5,CASSPPAGRETQYF,TGTGCCAGCAGTCCCCCGGCGGGGCGGGAGACCCAGTACTTC
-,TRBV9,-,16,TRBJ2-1,CASSPRLSLIGNEQFF,TGTGCCAGCAGCCCGCGACTCAGTTTAATTGGCAATGAGCAGTTCTTC
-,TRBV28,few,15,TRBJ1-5,CASSPPQGAGQPQHF,TGTGCCAGCAGTCCCCCCCAAGGGGCGGGACAGCCCCAGCATTTT
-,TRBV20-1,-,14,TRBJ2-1,CSASSDSSYNEQFF,TGCAGTGCTAGTTCGGACAGCTCCTACAATGAGCAGTTCTTC
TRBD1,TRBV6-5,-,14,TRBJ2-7,CASSPADRAYEQYF,TGTGCCAGCAGCCCGGCTGACAGGGCCTACGAGCAGTACTTC
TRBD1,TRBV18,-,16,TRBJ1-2,CASSPSTGPVGYGYTF,TGTGCCAGCTCACCTTCGACAGGGCCAGTGGGGTATGGCTACACCTTC
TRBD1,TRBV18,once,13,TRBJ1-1,CASSRAGGTEAFF,TGTGCCAGCTCTCGGGCAGGGGGCACTGAAGCTTTCTTT
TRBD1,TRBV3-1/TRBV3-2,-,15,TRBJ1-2,CASSLLGQADRGYTF,TGTGCCAGCAGCCTCCTCGGACAGGCCGACAGGGGCTACACCTTC
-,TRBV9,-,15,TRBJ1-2,CASSQLRVTNYGYTF,TGTGCCAGCAGCCAACTCAGGGTCACTAACTATGGCTACACCTTC
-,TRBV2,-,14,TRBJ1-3,CASSVDSSGNTIYF,TGTGCCAGCAGTGTGGACAGCTCTGGAAACACCATATATTTT
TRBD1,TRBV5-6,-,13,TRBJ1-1,CASSLRGQGVAFF,TGTGCCAGCAGCTTGAGGGGACAGGGAGTAGCTTTCTTT
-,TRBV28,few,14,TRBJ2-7,CASRQGGKLYEQYF,TGTGCCAGCAGACAAGGCGGGAAACTCTACGAGCAGTACTTC
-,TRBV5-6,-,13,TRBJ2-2,CASRWGEVGELFF,TGTGCCAGCAGATGGGGGGAAGTCGGGGAGCTGTTTTTT
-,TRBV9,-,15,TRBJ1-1,CASSVGPGVGTEAFF,TGTGCCAGCAGCGTAGGTCCGGGAGTAGGTACTGAAGCTTTCTTT
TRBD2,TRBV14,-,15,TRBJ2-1,CASSQWSGGLAEQFF,TGTGCCAGCAGCCAATGGTCGGGAGGGCTTGCTGAGCAGTTCTTC
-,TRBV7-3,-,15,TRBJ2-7,CASSLEGGFSYEQYF,TGTGCCAGCAGCCTAGAAGGGGGTTTCTCCTACGAGCAGTACTTC
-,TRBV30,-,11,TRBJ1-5,CAHKGNQPQHF,TGTGCCCATAAGGGGAATCAGCCCCAGCATTTT
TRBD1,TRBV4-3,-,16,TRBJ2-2,CASSQSGTGGIRELFF,TGCGCCAGCAGCCAATCCGGGACAGGGGGGATCCGGGAGCTGTTTTTT